A single sample is the source of the 32 T cell receptor beta chains below, sequenced in a study of shared clonotypes between healthy human individuals. Naive CD8 cells lacked CD45RO, underwent positive selection for CCR7 and left out terminally differentiated effector memory CD45RA+ cells. Method: immunoSEQ multiplex PCR; TCRdb's copy keeps in-frame clones and lacks some. The sample shows roughly 2.1 million clones, roughly 91% of them seen only once. Sequencing was carried out using naive CD8+ T cells from PBMCs. Receptors originate from a young man in good health. Some clones in this sample may be carry-over from other donors' samples.

V gene TRBV10-3 combines with J gene TRBJ2-5; D ambiguous. This CDR3 is built from 13 residues. From germline, CDR1 is ENHRY and CDR2 SYGVKD. Trimming took off 4 bases at V and 0 bases at J, with 6 bases between the two ends. The CDR3 DNA sequence: TGTGCCATCAGTGTGTCTAACCAAGAGACCCAGTACTTC. Its translation is CAISVSNQETQYF.

The chain links TRBV15 to TRBJ2-1, with TRBD2 matching 14 bases. CDR3 length equals 16 residues. Germline V gives CDR1 LNHNV, CDR2 YYDKDF (reference sequence). Trimming took 1 base from V and 9 from J; bases not matched to a gene: 5. The CDR3 nucleotides read TGTGCCACCAGCAGAGCGGGACTAGCGGGAGTCGGTGAGCAGTTCTTC. It codes for CATSRAGLAGVGEQFF. The full variable domain, rest sourced from reference TRBV15 and TRBJ2-1, is DAMVIQNPRYQVTQFGKPVTLSCSQTLNHNVMYWYQQKSSQAPKLLFHYYDKDFNNEADTPDNFQSRRPNTSFCFLDIRSPGLGDTAMYLCATSRAGLAGVGEQFFGPGTRLTVL.

The chain recombines TRBV28 with TRBJ2-1, with D perhaps matching TRBD1 or TRBD2 (6 bases each). V gave up 6 bases and J gave up 2 bases, with 14 bases separating them. This CDR3 has 15 residues. Looked up from germline, CDR1 is MDHEN and CDR2 is SYDVKM. In DNA, the CDR3 is TGTGCCAGCAGGGCGGGACACGGAACCTACAATGAGCAGTTCTTC. As protein: CASRAGHGTYNEQFF.

The rearrangement links TRBV4-2 to TRBJ2-1, with D unresolved. The CDR3 length is 15 residues. The germline V gene encodes CDR1 LGHNA and CDR2 YNFKEQ. V dropped 0 bases and J dropped 5 bases, with 11 bases sitting between them. CDR3 in amino acids: CASSQDHSADNEQFF. The CDR3 DNA reads TGTGCCAGCAGCCAAGACCATTCCGCCGACAATGAGCAGTTCTTC.

V and J are TRBV11-2 and TRBJ2-2; D ambiguous. V lost 1 base, J lost 4 bases, and 7 bases lay in between. The CDR3 sequence is 14 residues long. CDR1 and CDR2 from the germline V gene are SGHAT and FQNNGV. The CDR3 spells CASSLGSRTGELFF. The CDR3 coding sequence is TGTGCCAGCAGCTTAGGTTCCCGCACCGGGGAGCTGTTTTTT.

This clone was recorded only once. The chain carries TRBV2 and TRBJ2-7, with TRBD2 matching 13 bases. Germline loops: CDR1 SNHLY, CDR2 FYNNEI. Germline trimming cut 5 bases from V and 5 bases from J; bases unmatched to any gene: 12. The CDR3 is 17 residues long. This CDR3 reads CASSKRGLAGASDEQYF. CDR3 bases: TGTGCCAGCAGTAAGAGAGGACTAGCGGGAGCCTCTGACGAGCAGTACTTC.

This chain joins TRBV7-2 and TRBJ2-7; TRBD1 or TRBD2 may be the D gene (6 bases each). The CDR3 runs to 15 residues. Germline V CDR1 and CDR2: SGHTA, FQGNSA. Deletions cut 4 bases from V and 3 bases from J, with 16 bases between. The CDR3 loop is CASSSRDTRGYEQYF. CDR3 in DNA: TGTGCCAGCAGCTCGCGGGACACCCGGGGCTACGAGCAGTACTTC.

V is TRBV19 and J is TRBJ2-1; 10 bases are a match to TRBD1. Looked up from germline, CDR1 is LNHDA and CDR2 is SQIVND (reference sequence). This CDR3 spans 15 amino acids. The V and J ends lost 3 bases and 10 bases, in that order; junction bases with no gene match: 9. The CDR3: CASSIRRTGGWEQFF. DNA of the CDR3: TGTGCCAGTAGTATCAGGAGGACAGGGGGGTGGGAGCAGTTCTTC.

The CDR3, as DNA: TGTGCCAGCAGCTTAGCTGGGCCGGGGGATGAGCAGTTCTTC. Protein: CASSLAGPGDEQFF. The genes are TRBV11-3 and TRBJ2-1, with D tentatively TRBD2 (6 bases). Germline V gene data show CDR1 as SGHNT and CDR2 as YENEEA. The CDR3 runs 14 residues. The V end was cut by 1 base, the J end by 8 bases, with 12 bases between. Variable domain in full (rest from reference TRBV11-3 and TRBJ2-1): EAGVVQSPRYKIIEKKQPVAFWCNPISGHNTLYWYLQNLGQGPELLIRYENEEAVDDSQLPKDRFSAERLKGVDSTLKIQPAELGDSAVYLCASSLAGPGDEQFFGPGTRLTVL.

The chain has TRBV27 and TRBJ2-5; the match to TRBD2 covers 12 bases. Germline V CDR1 and CDR2: MNHEY, SMNVEV (reference sequence). The CDR3 length is 17 residues. Losses at the gene ends were 4 bases for V and 5 bases for J; bases not matched to a gene: 11. Here the CDR3 DNA reads TGTGCCAGCAGTTCGCGACTAGCGGGAGCCGCCAGGGAGACCCAGTACTTC. This gives the protein CASSSRLAGAARETQYF.

The chain links TRBV7-8 to TRBJ2-3; TRBD1 agrees at 7 bases. Germline V gene sequence: CDR1 SGHVS, CDR2 FQNEAQ. This CDR3 has 14 residues. Germline trimming cut 4 bases from V and 2 bases from J; bases unmatched to any gene: 3. The CDR3 loop reads CASSSGQHTDTQYF. The CDR3 coding sequence is TGTGCCAGCAGCTCGGGACAGCACACAGATACGCAGTATTTT. The whole variable domain, remainder taken from reference TRBV7-8 and TRBJ2-3, is GAGVSQSPRYKVAKRGQDVALRCDPISGHVSLFWYQQALGQGPEFLTYFQNEAQLDKSGLPSDRFFAERPEGSVSTLKIQRTQQEDSAVYLCASSSGQHTDTQYFGPGTRLTVL.

CDR3 region: CASSLAYQDRTPDTQYF. DNA of the CDR3: TGTGCCAGCAGCTTAGCGTATCAGGACAGAACCCCAGATACGCAGTATTTT. The chain uses TRBV7-9 and TRBJ2-3; tentative D call: TRBD1 (6 bases). The CDR3 length is 17 residues. V was shortened by 0 bases and J by 4 bases, with 17 bases between the two germline ends. The germline CDR1 and CDR2 sequences are SEHNR and FQNEAQ (reference sequence).

The gene calls are TRBV4-1 and TRBJ2-2; TRBD2 aligns across 10 bases. CDR1 and CDR2 (germline): MGHRA, YSYEKL. V shed 0 bases, J shed 8 bases, and the junction held 6 bases outside the gene matches. The CDR3 is made up of 16 amino acids. CDR3 in DNA: TGCGCCAGCAGCCAAGAACGCCTAGCGGGAGTGGGGGAGCTGTTTTTT. This sequence encodes CASSQERLAGVGELFF.

The V and J genes are TRBV11-2 and TRBJ2-1; 7 nucleotides line up with TRBD2. V lost 5 bases and J lost 0; bases outside the gene matches: 7. This CDR3 is built from 16 residues. Germline-derived CDR1 and CDR2 are SGHAT and FQNNGV. The CDR3 DNA reads TGTGCCAGCAGCACCTGGACTAGAGGCTCCTACAATGAGCAGTTCTTC. Translating gives CASSTWTRGSYNEQFF.

Details on this clone: With a much larger clone just one base away, this may be a read error. In nucleotides, the CDR3 is TGTGCCAGCAGTTTCACTAGCGGGAGCACAGATACGCAGTATTTT. Protein product: CASSFTSGSTDTQYF. The rearrangement links TRBV6-5 to TRBJ2-3; TRBD2 matches 9 bases. This CDR3 spans 15 amino acids. From germline, CDR1 is MNHEY and CDR2 SVGAGI. The V segment lost 4 bases and the J segment 0 bases; nucleotides outside the gene matches: 2.

The genes are TRBV29-1 and TRBJ1-5, with 7 bases identical to TRBD1. The ends lost 5 bases at V and 2 bases at J; junction bases unmatched: 3. The CDR3 is 13 residues long. Germline loops: CDR1 SQVTM, CDR2 ANQGSEA. CDR3 DNA: TGCAGCGTTATGACAGGGCGCAATCAGCCCCAGCATTTT. Its translation is CSVMTGRNQPQHF. The complete variable domain, with remaining parts taken from reference TRBV29-1 and TRBJ1-5, reads SAVISQKPSRDICQRGTSLTIQCQVDSQVTMMFWYRQQPGQSLTLIATANQGSEATYESGFVIDKFPISRPNLTFSTLTVSNMSPEDSSIYLCSVMTGRNQPQHFGDGTRLSIL.

This chain connects TRBV10-3 to TRBJ2-7; TRBD2 might be the D (7 bases). The length of the CDR3 is 15 residues. Germline V CDR1 and CDR2: ENHRY, SYGVKD. Trimming took off 0 bases at V and 2 bases at J, with 11 bases between the two ends. CDR3 in amino acids: CAISESGGLAYEQYF. DNA for the CDR3: TGTGCCATCAGTGAGTCGGGGGGGCTGGCCTACGAGCAGTACTTC.

This rearrangement joins TRBV5-1 to TRBJ2-5, with D tentatively TRBD2 (5 bases). The V and J ends lost 0 bases and 5 bases respectively, with 8 bases between them. This CDR3 is 13 amino acids long. The germline V gene encodes CDR1 SGHRS and CDR2 YFSETQ. In nucleotides, the CDR3 is TGCGCCAGCAGCTTGGTCCGAGGGGAGACCCAGTACTTC. Translated: CASSLVRGETQYF. The complete variable domain, with remaining parts taken from reference TRBV5-1 and TRBJ2-5, reads KAGVTQTPRYLIKTRGQQVTLSCSPISGHRSVSWYQQTPGQGLQFLFEYFSETQRNKGNFPGRFSGRQFSNSRSEMNVSTLELGDSALYLCASSLVRGETQYFGPGTRLLVL.

The CDR3 bases are TGTGCCAGCAGTCGCCGGGCGGGAGGGTACGAGCAGTACTTC. Protein: CASSRRAGGYEQYF. The chain joins TRBV28 to TRBJ2-7; 9 positions match TRBD2. Germline V gene lookup returns CDR1 MDHEN and CDR2 SYDVKM. The CDR3 loop spans 14 amino acids. V lost 5 bases, J lost 4 bases, and 6 bases stayed unmatched.

V and J are TRBV14 and TRBJ2-5; no firm D call. CDR1 and CDR2 (germline): SGHDN, FVKESK. The V gene lost 0 bases and the J gene lost 1 base, with 9 bases spanning the gap. This CDR3 comprises 15 residues. The CDR3 nucleotides are TGTGCCAGCAGCCAAGATAAGACTGTCCAAGAGACCCAGTACTTC. It translates to CASSQDKTVQETQYF. Supplemented by reference TRBV14 and TRBJ2-5, the full variable domain reads EAGVTQFPSHSVIEKGQTVTLRCDPISGHDNLYWYRRVMGKEIKFLLHFVKESKQDESGMPNNRFLAERTGGTYSTLKVQPAELEDSGVYFCASSQDKTVQETQYFGPGTRLLVL.

The CDR3 sequence is CASSFFSANYGYTF. In nucleotides, the CDR3 is TGTGCCAGCAGTTTCTTCAGCGCTAACTATGGCTACACCTTC. The rearrangement joins TRBV28 to TRBJ1-2; D ambiguous. V was trimmed by 3 bases and J by 0 bases, leaving 8 bases between them. Germline V gene lookup returns CDR1 MDHEN and CDR2 SYDVKM. This CDR3 region has 14 residues.

The V and J genes are TRBV6-5 and TRBJ2-7; 9 bases fit TRBD1. Unmatched junction bases numbered 4, after V lost 2 bases and J lost 5 bases. Germline V CDR1 and CDR2: MNHEY, SVGAGI. The CDR3 consists of 14 residues. CDR3 sequence reads: CASSYRGQGNEQYF. CDR3 bases: TGTGCCAGCAGTTACCGAGGACAGGGGAACGAGCAGTACTTC.

The chain is built from TRBV9 and TRBJ2-7; TRBD2 matches 7 bases. The germline gives CDR1 SGDLS, CDR2 YYNGEE. Trimming took 3 bases from V and 2 from J; bases not matched to a gene: 8. There are 15 residues in the CDR3. CDR3 amino acids: CASSGEASGPYEQYF. The CDR3 DNA follows: TGTGCCAGCAGCGGGGAGGCTAGCGGACCCTACGAGCAGTACTTC.

The V call is TRBV18, the J call TRBJ1-2; 10 bases map to TRBD1. In germline, CDR1 is KGHSH, CDR2 LQKENI. The CDR3 contains 15 residues. With 6 bases clipped from V and 4 bases from J, the junction kept 8 bases outside the gene matches. The CDR3 DNA reads as TGTGCCAGCTCCCCGGGACAGGGGCCTTCCTATGGCTACACCTTC. It codes for CASSPGQGPSYGYTF.

This chain joins TRBV11-3 and TRBJ2-1; 7 bases agree with TRBD2. Germline-derived CDR1 and CDR2 are SGHNT and YENEEA. This CDR3 has 16 residues. The V segment lost 0 bases and the J segment 4 bases; nucleotides outside the gene matches: 6. The CDR3 nucleotides are TGTGCCAGCAGCTTAGATAGGCTAGCGGATTACAATGAGCAGTTCTTC. Residues: CASSLDRLADYNEQFF.

The CDR3 region has the DNA TGTGCCAGCAGCTTAGGCCTAGCGGGCGGACGGGGGGAGTACTTC. Encoded protein: CASSLGLAGGRGEYF. The rearrangement uses TRBV7-2 and TRBJ2-5; 8 bases match TRBD2. CDR1 SGHTA and CDR2 FQGNSA come from the germline V gene. There are 15 residues in the CDR3. The V gene end was trimmed by 1 base and the J gene end by 12 bases; junction bases not matched to a gene: 13.

The chain employs TRBV4-3 and TRBJ2-4; D might be TRBD2 (5 bases). V lost 1 base and J 0 bases, leaving 25 bases between the germline ends. The CDR3 consists of 21 residues. The germline CDR1 and CDR2 sequences are LGHNA and YSLEER. Written as DNA, the CDR3 is TGCGCCAGCAGCCAAGGTGGAGGAGCAAACCGAACCATGCTAGCCAAAAACATTCAGTACTTC. Translated, it gives CASSQGGGANRTMLAKNIQYF.

The genes are TRBV28 and TRBJ2-1; 8 positions agree with TRBD2. This CDR3 region has 14 residues. CDR1 MDHEN and CDR2 SYDVKM come from the germline V gene. V dropped 6 bases and J dropped 8; count of bases not matched to a gene: 9. CDR3 coding DNA: TGTGCCAGCAGCCCCTGGACTAGCCAGGATGAGCAGTTCTTC. Its translation is CASSPWTSQDEQFF. The full variable domain, its missing parts supplied by reference TRBV28 and TRBJ2-1, is DVKVTQSSRYLVKRTGEKVFLECVQDMDHENMFWYRQDPGLGLRLIYFSYDVKMKEKGDIPEGYSVSREKKERFSLILESASTNQTSMYLCASSPWTSQDEQFFGPGTRLTVL.

DNA for the CDR3: TGTGCCAGCAGTCTCGGACAGGGTACGTCGTACGAGCAGTACTTC. This sequence encodes CASSLGQGTSYEQYF. The rearrangement joins TRBV7-6 to TRBJ2-7, with 8 bases fitting TRBD1. CDR1 and CDR2 (germline): SGHVS, FNYEAQ. V shed 6 bases, J shed 4 bases, and the junction held 11 bases outside the gene matches. CDR3 size: 15 residues.

The genes are TRBV7-9 and TRBJ1-2; TRBD1 is a possible D gene (5 bases). Germline lookup yields CDR1 SEHNR and CDR2 FQNEAQ (reference sequence). The CDR3 has 13 amino acids. The V end was cut by 6 bases, the J end by 6 bases, with 14 bases between. The CDR3 sequence: CASRSEGRDGYTF. CDR3 coding DNA: TGTGCCAGCAGATCAGAGGGCAGGGATGGCTACACCTTC.

The V and J genes are TRBV9 and TRBJ2-7, with 9 bases fitting TRBD1. V was clipped by 3 bases and J by 6 bases; unmatched bases: 4. The CDR3 has 13 residues. Germline CDR1 reads SGDLS; CDR2 reads YYNGEE. The CDR3 region is CASSEGQGSEQYF. CDR3 nucleotide sequence: TGTGCCAGCAGCGAGGGACAGGGAAGCGAGCAGTACTTC.

The rearrangement joins TRBV9 to TRBJ1-1; D unclear. Trimming took off 3 bases at V and 1 base at J, with 7 bases between the two ends. From germline, CDR1 is SGDLS and CDR2 YYNGEE. This CDR3 has 13 residues. CDR3 sequence: CASSESGNTEAFF. The CDR3 DNA is TGTGCCAGCAGCGAGTCAGGGAACACTGAAGCTTTCTTT.